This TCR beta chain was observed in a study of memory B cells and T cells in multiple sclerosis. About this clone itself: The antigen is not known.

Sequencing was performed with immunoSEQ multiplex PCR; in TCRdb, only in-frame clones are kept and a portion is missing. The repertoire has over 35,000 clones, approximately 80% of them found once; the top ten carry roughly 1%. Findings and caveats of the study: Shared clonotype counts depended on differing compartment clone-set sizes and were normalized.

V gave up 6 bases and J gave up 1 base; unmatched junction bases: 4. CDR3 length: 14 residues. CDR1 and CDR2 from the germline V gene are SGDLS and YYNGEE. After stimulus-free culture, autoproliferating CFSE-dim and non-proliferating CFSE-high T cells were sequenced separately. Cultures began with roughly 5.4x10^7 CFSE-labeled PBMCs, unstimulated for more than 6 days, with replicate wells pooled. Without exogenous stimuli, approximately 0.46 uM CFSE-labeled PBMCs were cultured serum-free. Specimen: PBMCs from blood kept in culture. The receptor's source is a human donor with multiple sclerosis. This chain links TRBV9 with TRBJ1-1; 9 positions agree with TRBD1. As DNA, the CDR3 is TGTGCCAGCACCACGGGACAGGGGAACACTGAAGCTTTCTTT. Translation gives CASTTGQGNTEAFF.